Following are 22 T cell receptor beta chains from one sample sequenced in a study of cytomegalovirus exposure and HLA in healthy donors (dated by TCRdb to about 2017). Library preparation was by the immunoSEQ multiplex PCR assay. For the multiplex PCR, a mixture combining 60 forward primers for TCR Vbeta segments and 13 reverse primers for TCR Jbeta segments was used. The table was pulled from immuneACCESS by TCRdb, which kept in-frame rearrangements only. Such tables lose some clones; where checked, under half of the loss comes from unresolved V genes, and the rest has no known cause. The sample includes approximately 190,000 clones, with around 83% observed a single time. The ten largest clones represent over 5% of the sample. Sequencing was done on a sample of PBMCs. Source of these receptors: a woman aged 50 to 60 in good health and CMV-seropositive.

This clone was detected a few times. The CDR3: CASRAGNQPQHF. CDR3 nucleotide sequence: TGTGCCAGCAGGGCGGGAAATCAGCCCCAGCATTTT. The V gene is TRBV28, the J gene TRBJ1-5; the D is unclear. This CDR3 contains 12 residues. V lost 6 bases and J 4 bases, leaving 7 bases between the germline ends. The germline CDR1 and CDR2 sequences are MDHEN and SYDVKM.

The chain carries TRBV18 and TRBJ2-7, with TRBD2 matching 13 bases. Germline V gene lookup returns CDR1 KGHSH and CDR2 LQKENI. Unmatched junction bases numbered 10, after V lost 0 bases and J lost 2 bases. This CDR3 is built from 19 residues. The DNA of the CDR3 is TGTGCCAGCTCACCACCGGGAACGACTAGCGGGGGGAGAACCTACGAGCAGTACTTC. Its translation is CASSPPGTTSGGRTYEQYF.

The chain uses TRBV28 and TRBJ1-5; 7 nucleotides match TRBD1. The length of the CDR3 is 15 residues. J was trimmed by 0 bases and V by 6 bases; bases with no gene match: 5. CDR1 MDHEN and CDR2 SYDVKM come from the germline V gene. The CDR3 sequence is CASRGQSYSNQPQHF. CDR3 DNA sequence: TGTGCCAGCAGGGGACAGTCTTATAGCAATCAGCCCCAGCATTTT.

By share of the sample, this clone is medium-sized. CDR3 DNA: TGTGCCAGCAGTTTATCACAGGGGAGCACTGAAGCTTTCTTT. It yields the protein CASSLSQGSTEAFF. The chain recombines TRBV28 with TRBJ1-1; 7 nucleotides match TRBD1. The junction had 3 bases not matched to a gene; V was cut back by 1 base and J by 4 bases. CDR1 is MDHEN and CDR2 is SYDVKM in the germline V gene. The CDR3 spans 14 residues.

This chain joins TRBV5-4 and TRBJ2-5; 9 bases map to TRBD1. J was trimmed by 3 bases and V by 5 bases; bases with no gene match: 11. This CDR3 spans 16 amino acids. Germline V gene lookup returns CDR1 SGHNT and CDR2 YYREEE (reference sequence). The CDR3 loop reads CASSSVLGQGEETQYF. In DNA form, the CDR3 reads TGTGCCAGCAGTTCTGTATTGGGACAGGGAGAAGAGACCCAGTACTTC.

The chain has TRBV5-6 and TRBJ2-5, with D possibly matching TRBD2 (7 bases). The length of the CDR3 is 15 residues. V lost 0 bases to trimming and J lost 5 bases, with 14 bases between them. The germline V gene encodes CDR1 SGHDT and CDR2 YYEEEE. The CDR3 region has the DNA TGTGCCAGCAGCTTGGTCCGGGGGGCCGGGGAGACCCAGTACTTC. Its translation is CASSLVRGAGETQYF.

This clone appeared once. The rearrangement uses TRBV28 and TRBJ2-7, with D maybe TRBD1 (6 bases). Germline CDR1 is MDHEN and CDR2 is SYDVKM. This CDR3 is built from 12 residues. V dropped 10 bases and J dropped 10 bases, with 20 bases sitting between them. Written as DNA, the CDR3 is TGTGCCACCTGCTCCTTAGGACAGCCCCAGTACTTC. Translation gives CATCSLGQPQYF.

The chain links TRBV9 to TRBJ2-2; 8 bases align to TRBD1. The trim removed 0 bases at V and 4 bases at J, leaving 14 bases unmatched. The germline CDR1 and CDR2 sequences are SGDLS and YYNGEE. This CDR3 spans 19 amino acids. CDR3 amino acids: CASSVDDGSDRVGTGELFF. As DNA, the CDR3 is TGTGCCAGCAGCGTAGATGACGGGTCGGACAGGGTGGGCACCGGGGAGCTGTTTTTT.

The J gene is TRBJ2-5, the V gene TRBV5-6; D gene unclear. Trimming took off 6 bases at V and 0 bases at J, with 15 bases between the two ends. This CDR3 is 15 amino acids long. Per the germline V gene, CDR1 is SGHDT and CDR2 is YYEEEE. CDR3 DNA sequence: TGTGCCAGCAAACAAGTCGGCGGCTACCAAGAGACCCAGTACTTC. This sequence encodes CASKQVGGYQETQYF.

This sequence joins TRBV7-3 and TRBJ1-1; no firm D call. The CDR3 is 14 amino acids. Trimming pared 4 bases from V and 3 bases from J, leaving 12 bases between. Germline V gene data show CDR1 as SGHTA and CDR2 as FQGTGA. The CDR3 here is CASSSRREDTEAFF. CDR3 in DNA: TGTGCCAGCAGCTCCCGACGGGAGGACACTGAAGCTTTCTTT.

This chain joins TRBV2 and TRBJ2-5, with D perhaps matching TRBD1 (5 bases). V was pared by 0 bases and J by 2 bases, with 7 bases between. This CDR3 contains 14 residues. Germline CDR1 SNHLY, CDR2 FYNNEI. The CDR3 DNA sequence: TGTGCCAGCAGTGAAGCGAGACAGCAAGAGACCCAGTACTTC. Translating gives CASSEARQQETQYF. Full variable domain (missing parts from reference TRBV2 and TRBJ2-5): EPEVTQTPSHQVTQMGQEVILRCVPISNHLYFYWYRQILGQKVEFLVSFYNNEISEKSEIFDDQFSVERPDGSNFTLKIRSTKLEDSAMYFCASSEARQQETQYFGPGTRLLVL.

The chain combines TRBV28 with TRBJ2-3; D perhaps matches TRBD2 (5 bases). V lost 3 bases and J lost 8, with 9 bases in between. The CDR3 loop spans 12 amino acids. CDR1 is MDHEN, CDR2 SYDVKM, per germline. CDR3 region: CASSFGSPTQYF. As DNA, the CDR3 is TGTGCCAGCAGTTTTGGGAGCCCTACGCAGTATTTT. The full variable domain, completed using reference TRBV28 and TRBJ2-3, is DVKVTQSSRYLVKRTGEKVFLECVQDMDHENMFWYRQDPGLGLRLIYFSYDVKMKEKGDIPEGYSVSREKKERFSLILESASTNQTSMYLCASSFGSPTQYFGPGTRLTVL.

The CDR3 nucleotides are TGTGCCAGCAGTTACTGGCAGGGAAGGGACACCGGGGAGCTGTTTTTT. Encoded protein: CASSYWQGRDTGELFF. The genes are TRBV6-5 and TRBJ2-2; perhaps TRBD1 as D (5 bases). This CDR3 comprises 16 residues. CDR1 is MNHEY, CDR2 SVGAGI, per germline. Trimming took 1 base from V and 3 from J, leaving 12 bases between them.

This clone has only one observation. This chain joins TRBV19 and TRBJ1-3; 8 nucleotides align to TRBD1. The CDR3 runs 12 residues. The germline V gene encodes CDR1 LNHDA and CDR2 SQIVND (reference sequence). V lost 9 bases and J lost 8; bases outside the gene matches: 6. The CDR3 spells CASGTGLHTIYF. Written as DNA, the CDR3 is TGTGCCAGCGGGACAGGTCTTCACACCATATATTTT.

There are a few counts of this clone. This chain joins TRBV9 and TRBJ2-1; 8 bases agree with TRBD2. After removal of 4 bases from V and 14 bases from J, the junction contained 8 bases not matched to a gene. Per the germline V gene, CDR1 is SGDLS and CDR2 is YYNGEE. The CDR3 covers 12 residues. The CDR3: CASSTSGLAEFF. The CDR3 DNA reads as TGTGCCAGCAGCACATCTGGACTAGCAGAGTTCTTC.

The gene calls are TRBV30 and TRBJ2-5; 10 bases align to TRBD2. Germline V gene data show CDR1 as GTSNPN and CDR2 as SVGIG (reference sequence). V was pared by 3 bases and J by 2 bases, with 3 bases of the junction left unmatched. There are 14 residues in the CDR3. The CDR3 sequence is CAWRYSGGQETQYF. The CDR3 DNA reads TGTGCCTGGAGGTATAGCGGGGGGCAAGAGACCCAGTACTTC.

Concerning this clone itself: Within the sample, other DNA sequences also encode this same CDR3. This chain uses TRBV2 with TRBJ2-7, with TRBD1 matching over 7 bases. V trimming: 9 bases; J trimming: 0 bases; junction bases outside the gene matches: 5. CDR3 length equals 13 residues. Per the germline V gene, CDR1 is SNHLY and CDR2 is FYNNEI. The CDR3: CASRRTGSYEQYF. For the CDR3, the DNA is TGTGCCAGTAGGAGGACAGGCTCCTACGAGCAGTACTTC.

The J gene is TRBJ2-7, the V gene TRBV18; weak D call: TRBD1 (5 bases). V shed 1 base and J shed 6 bases, with 19 bases lying between them. Germline V lookup: CDR1 KGHSH, CDR2 LQKENI. The CDR3 extends over 16 amino acids. This chain's CDR3 is CASSPLRAQGMSEQYF. CDR3 sequence (DNA): TGTGCCAGCTCACCACTAAGGGCGCAGGGAATGAGCGAGCAGTACTTC.

CDR3: CASSQDKLAGGLGVETQYF. The CDR3 region has the DNA TGCGCCAGCAGCCAAGATAAGCTAGCGGGGGGGCTGGGAGTGGAGACCCAGTACTTC. The chain employs TRBV4-3 and TRBJ2-5, with 12 bases fitting TRBD2. V was pared by 0 bases and J by 5 bases, with 13 bases of the junction left unmatched. This CDR3 contains 19 residues. The V gene's germline CDR1 is LGHNA and CDR2 YSLEER.

The genes are TRBV5-1 and TRBJ1-2; D gene unclear. The V end lost 0 bases, the J end lost 0 bases, and 3 bases lay between the germline ends. The CDR3 has 13 amino acids. Germline lookup yields CDR1 SGHRS and CDR2 YFSETQ. This CDR3 is CASSLAANYGYTF. Written as DNA, the CDR3 is TGCGCCAGCAGCTTGGCAGCTAACTATGGCTACACCTTC.

The rearrangement joins TRBV5-5 to TRBJ1-4; D call uncertain. This CDR3 region has 14 residues. Germline CDR1 is SGHKS and CDR2 is YYEKEE (reference sequence). Trimming took 2 bases from V and 8 from J, leaving 13 bases between them. CDR3 loop: CASSFDSGKEKLFF. In DNA form, the CDR3 reads TGTGCCAGCAGCTTTGATTCCGGGAAAGAAAAACTGTTTTTT.

The chain combines TRBV9 with TRBJ2-7; TRBD2 matches at 9 bases. The trim removed 0 bases at V and 5 bases at J, leaving 9 bases unmatched. The CDR3 is made up of 16 amino acids. CDR1 SGDLS and CDR2 YYNGEE come from the germline V gene. In DNA form, the CDR3 reads TGTGCCAGCAGCGTAGTCCCGGCGGGGGGGCCCCACGAGCAGTACTTC. This gives the protein CASSVVPAGGPHEQYF. The complete variable domain, with remaining parts taken from reference TRBV9 and TRBJ2-7, reads DSGVTQTPKHLITATGQRVTLRCSPRSGDLSVYWYQQSLDQGLQFLIQYYNGEERAKGNILERFSAQQFPDLHSELNLSSLELGDSALYFCASSVVPAGGPHEQYFGPGTRLTVT.